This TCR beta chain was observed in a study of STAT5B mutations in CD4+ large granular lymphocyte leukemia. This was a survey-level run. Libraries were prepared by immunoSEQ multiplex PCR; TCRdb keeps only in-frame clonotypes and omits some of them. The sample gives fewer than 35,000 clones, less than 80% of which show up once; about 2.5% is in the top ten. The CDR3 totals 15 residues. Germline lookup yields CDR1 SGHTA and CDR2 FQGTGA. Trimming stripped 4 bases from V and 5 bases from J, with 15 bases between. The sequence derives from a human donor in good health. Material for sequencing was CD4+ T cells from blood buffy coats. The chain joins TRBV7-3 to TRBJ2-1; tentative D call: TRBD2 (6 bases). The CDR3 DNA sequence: TGTGCCAGCAGCTCCATAGCGGTCGGCCACAATGAGCAGTTCTTC. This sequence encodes CASSSIAVGHNEQFF.